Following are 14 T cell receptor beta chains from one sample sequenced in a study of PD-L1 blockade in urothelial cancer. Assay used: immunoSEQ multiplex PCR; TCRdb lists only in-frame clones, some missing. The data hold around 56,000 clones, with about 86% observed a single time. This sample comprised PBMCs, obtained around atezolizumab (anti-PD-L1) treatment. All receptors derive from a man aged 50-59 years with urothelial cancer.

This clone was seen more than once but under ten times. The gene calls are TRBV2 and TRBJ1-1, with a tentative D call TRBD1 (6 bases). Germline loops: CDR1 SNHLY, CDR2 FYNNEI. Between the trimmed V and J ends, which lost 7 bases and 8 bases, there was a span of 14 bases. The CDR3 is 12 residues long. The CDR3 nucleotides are TGTGCCAGCACCCAACAGGGATTCGAAGCTTTCTTT. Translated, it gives CASTQQGFEAFF.

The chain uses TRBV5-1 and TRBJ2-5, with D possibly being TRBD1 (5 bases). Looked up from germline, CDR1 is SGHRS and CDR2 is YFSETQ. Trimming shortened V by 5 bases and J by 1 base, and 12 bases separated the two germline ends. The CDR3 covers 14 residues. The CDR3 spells CASRGRRLQETQYF. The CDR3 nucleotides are TGCGCCAGCAGGGGGCGGAGACTCCAAGAGACCCAGTACTTC.

Written as DNA, the CDR3 is TGTGCCAGCAGTTACACACAACCCTATAATTCACCCCTCCACTTT. The encoded protein is CASSYTQPYNSPLHF. V usage is TRBV6-5 and J usage is TRBJ1-6; D unclear. From germline, CDR1 is MNHEY and CDR2 SVGAGI. Trimming took 2 bases from V and 2 from J, leaving 7 bases between them. The CDR3 length is 15 residues.

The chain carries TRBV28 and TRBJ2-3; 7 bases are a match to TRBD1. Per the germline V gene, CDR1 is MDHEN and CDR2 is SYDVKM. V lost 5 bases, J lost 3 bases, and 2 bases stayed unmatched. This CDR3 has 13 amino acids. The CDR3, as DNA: TGTGCCAGCAGTCGGACAGGTACAGATACGCAGTATTTT. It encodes CASSRTGTDTQYF. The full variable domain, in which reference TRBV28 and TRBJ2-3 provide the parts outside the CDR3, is DVKVTQSSRYLVKRTGEKVFLECVQDMDHENMFWYRQDPGLGLRLIYFSYDVKMKEKGDIPEGYSVSREKKERFSLILESASTNQTSMYLCASSRTGTDTQYFGPGTRLTVL.

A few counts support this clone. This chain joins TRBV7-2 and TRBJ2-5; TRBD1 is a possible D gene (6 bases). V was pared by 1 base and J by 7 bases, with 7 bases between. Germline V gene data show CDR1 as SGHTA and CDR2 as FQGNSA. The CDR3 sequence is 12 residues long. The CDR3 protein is CASSLDRVTQYF. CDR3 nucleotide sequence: TGTGCCAGCAGCTTAGACAGGGTGACCCAGTACTTC.

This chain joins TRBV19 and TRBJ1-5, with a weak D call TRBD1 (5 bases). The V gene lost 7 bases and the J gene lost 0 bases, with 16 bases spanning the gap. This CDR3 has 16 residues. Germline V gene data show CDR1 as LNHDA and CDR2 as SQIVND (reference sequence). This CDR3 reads CASTPRQQDSNQPQHF. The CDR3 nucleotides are TGTGCCAGTACCCCCCGACAGCAGGATAGCAATCAGCCCCAGCATTTT. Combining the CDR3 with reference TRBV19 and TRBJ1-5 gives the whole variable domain DGGITQSPKYLFRKEGQNVTLSCEQNLNHDAMYWYRQDPGQGLRLIYYSQIVNDFQKGDIAEGYSVSREKKESFPLTVTSAQKNPTAFYLCASTPRQQDSNQPQHFGDGTRLSIL.

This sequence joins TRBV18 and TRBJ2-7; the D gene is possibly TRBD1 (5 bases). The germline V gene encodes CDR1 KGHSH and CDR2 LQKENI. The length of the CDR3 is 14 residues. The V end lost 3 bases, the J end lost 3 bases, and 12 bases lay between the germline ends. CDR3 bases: TGTGCCAGCTCACCGGCAGGGTACTTCTACGAGCAGTACTTC. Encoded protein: CASSPAGYFYEQYF.

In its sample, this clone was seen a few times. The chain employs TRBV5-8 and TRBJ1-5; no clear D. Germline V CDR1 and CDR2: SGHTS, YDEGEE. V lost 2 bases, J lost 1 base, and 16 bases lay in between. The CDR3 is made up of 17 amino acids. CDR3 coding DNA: TGTGCCAGCAGCTTTGGTTGGGTTAGGAGGAGCAATCAGCCCCAGCATTTT. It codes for CASSFGWVRRSNQPQHF.

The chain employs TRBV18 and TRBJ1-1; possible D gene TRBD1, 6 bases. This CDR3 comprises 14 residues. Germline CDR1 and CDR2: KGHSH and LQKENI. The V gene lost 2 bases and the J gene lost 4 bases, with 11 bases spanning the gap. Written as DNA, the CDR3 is TGTGCCAGCTCACCAAGGGGGGGGGTCACTGAAGCTTTCTTT. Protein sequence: CASSPRGGVTEAFF.

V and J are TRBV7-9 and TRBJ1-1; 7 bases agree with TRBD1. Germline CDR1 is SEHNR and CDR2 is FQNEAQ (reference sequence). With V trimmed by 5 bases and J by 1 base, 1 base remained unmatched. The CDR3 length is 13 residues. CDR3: CASSRQGNTEAFF. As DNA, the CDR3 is TGTGCCAGCAGCCGACAGGGGAACACTGAAGCTTTCTTT.

DNA of the CDR3: TGTGCCAGCAGCCCGGACGCAGGAGGGTTATTTGGTGAAAAACTGTTTTTT. Protein sequence: CASSPDAGGLFGEKLFF. V gene TRBV27 combines with J gene TRBJ1-4; D gene unclear. The CDR3 is 17 residues long. The germline CDR1 and CDR2 sequences are MNHEY and SMNVEV (reference sequence). Trimming took off 6 bases at V and 7 bases at J, with 24 bases between the two ends.

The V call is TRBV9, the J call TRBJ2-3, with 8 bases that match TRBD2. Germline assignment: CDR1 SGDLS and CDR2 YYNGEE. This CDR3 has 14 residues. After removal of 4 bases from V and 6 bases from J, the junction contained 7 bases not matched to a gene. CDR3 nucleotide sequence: TGTGCCAGCAGCCCAGGGACTAGTTCCGATACGCAGTATTTT. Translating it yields CASSPGTSSDTQYF.

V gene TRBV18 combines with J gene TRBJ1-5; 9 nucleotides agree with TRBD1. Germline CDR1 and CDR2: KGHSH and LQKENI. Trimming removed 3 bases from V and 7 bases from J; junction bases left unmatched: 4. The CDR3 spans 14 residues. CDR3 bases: TGTGCCAGCTCACCCGGGACAGGGTTCCAGCCCCAGCATTTT. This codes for CASSPGTGFQPQHF.

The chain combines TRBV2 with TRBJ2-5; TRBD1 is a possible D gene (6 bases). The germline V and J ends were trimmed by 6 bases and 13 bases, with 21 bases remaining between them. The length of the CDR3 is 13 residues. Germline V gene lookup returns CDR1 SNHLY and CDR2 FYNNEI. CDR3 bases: TGTGCCAGCAGCCACCCCCTGACAGGCGAGAGGTACTTC. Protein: CASSHPLTGERYF.